The 10 T cell receptor beta chains reported below all come from one sample, sequenced in a study of blood T cell repertoires in COVID-19. TCRdb's table, derived via immunoSEQ multiplex PCR, lists solely in-frame clones and lacks some. In the table there are about 260,000 clones, about four fifths of which are singletons. What was sequenced was peripheral blood. These receptors all stem from a woman in her thirties or forties who had recovered from COVID-19.

The chain couples TRBV28 to TRBJ1-3, with D possibly TRBD1 on 5 matching bases. This CDR3 has 17 residues. Trimming cost V 2 bases and J 2 bases, with 16 bases left between them. In germline, CDR1 is MDHEN, CDR2 SYDVKM. The CDR3 protein is CASSLHGARATGNTIYF. The CDR3 coding sequence is TGTGCCAGCAGTTTACATGGGGCGCGAGCGACTGGAAACACCATATATTTT.

The chain uses TRBV19 and TRBJ1-2, with 8 bases lining up with TRBD1. CDR3 length: 14 residues. Germline V gene lookup returns CDR1 LNHDA and CDR2 SQIVND (reference sequence). The junction had 3 bases not matched to a gene; V was cut back by 4 bases and J by 2 bases. The CDR3 protein is CASSTGQVNYGYTF. Here the CDR3 DNA reads TGTGCCAGTAGTACGGGACAGGTCAACTATGGCTACACCTTC.

The CDR3 coding sequence is TGTGCCAGCAGCGGGGACAGTAACGAGCAGTACTTC. This codes for CASSGDSNEQYF. The chain joins TRBV13 to TRBJ2-7; 7 nucleotides match TRBD1. The trim removed 5 bases at V and 5 bases at J, leaving 3 bases unmatched. This CDR3 is 12 amino acids long. Germline CDR1 reads PRHDT; CDR2 reads FYEKMQ (reference sequence).

J is TRBJ2-7 and V is TRBV7-2; perhaps TRBD2 as D (6 bases). V gave up 4 bases and J gave up 7 bases, with 14 bases separating them. This CDR3 spans 13 amino acids. Per germline, CDR1 SGHTA and CDR2 FQGNSA. The CDR3 sequence: CASSSREAWEQYF. The CDR3 DNA follows: TGTGCCAGCAGCTCCAGGGAGGCTTGGGAGCAGTACTTC.

J is TRBJ2-7 and V is TRBV18; tentatively, D is TRBD1 (7 bases). The CDR3 sequence is 15 residues long. Per germline, CDR1 KGHSH and CDR2 LQKENI. Trimming removed 1 base from V and 1 base from J, with 11 bases in between. The CDR3 is CASSPQEGASYEQYF. In nucleotides, the CDR3 is TGTGCCAGCTCACCACAGGAGGGGGCTTCCTACGAGCAGTACTTC.

V gene TRBV28 combines with J gene TRBJ1-5, with 8 bases matching TRBD1. This CDR3 is built from 14 residues. V shed 5 bases and J 7 bases; nucleotides not matched to a gene: 7. Germline V gives CDR1 MDHEN, CDR2 SYDVKM. Here the CDR3 reads CASSPRGLEQPQHF. CDR3 sequence (DNA): TGTGCCAGCAGTCCCAGGGGGCTAGAACAGCCCCAGCATTTT.

The CDR3 reads CASSEANYRGHSYNSPLHF. The CDR3 DNA reads as TGCGCCAGCAGTGAGGCCAATTACAGGGGCCACTCCTATAATTCACCCCTCCACTTT. This chain uses TRBV10-2 with TRBJ1-6; TRBD1 agrees at 7 bases. Trimming at V came to 2 bases and at J to 0 bases, leaving 10 bases not matched to a gene. The germline V gene has CDR1 WSHSY and CDR2 SAAADI. CDR3 length: 19 residues.

The rearrangement uses TRBV20-1 and TRBJ2-1; possible D gene TRBD2, 5 bases. V was pared by 5 bases and J by 9 bases, with 11 bases between. CDR1 and CDR2 from the germline V gene are DFQATT and SNEGSKA (reference sequence). The CDR3 runs 11 residues. The CDR3 loop is CSAPLGIEQFF. The DNA of the CDR3 is TGCAGTGCTCCACTCGGGATTGAGCAGTTCTTC.

The chain couples TRBV29-1 to TRBJ2-3; TRBD1 matches 9 bases. Germline V CDR1 and CDR2: SQVTM, ANQGSEA. V was pared by 7 bases and J by 4 bases, with 6 bases of the junction left unmatched. The CDR3 spans 13 residues. This chain's CDR3 is CSAQGTGPDTQYF. The CDR3 DNA reads as TGCAGCGCCCAGGGGACAGGGCCAGATACGCAGTATTTT.

The rearrangement joins TRBV2 to TRBJ2-5; perhaps TRBD2 as D (6 bases). CDR3 size: 14 residues. Germline V gene sequence: CDR1 SNHLY, CDR2 FYNNEI. With 6 bases removed from V and 1 base from J, the gap between germline ends came to 12 bases. The CDR3 DNA reads TGTGCCAGCAGCCTCAGGAGGGCCCAAGAGACCCAGTACTTC. It specifies CASSLRRAQETQYF.